These 9 T cell receptor beta chains were all obtained from the same sample, sequenced in a study of cytomegalovirus exposure and HLA in healthy donors. Primers included in the PCR were 60 Vbeta and 13 Jbeta primers. TCRdb's copy holds only in-frame clones and misses some; the assay was immunoSEQ multiplex PCR. The sample totals 100,000 to 150,000 clones. Material: PBMCs. The source is a woman aged 40 to 50 in good health and CMV-seropositive.

The V and J genes are TRBV5-1 and TRBJ2-7; the D gene is possibly TRBD1 (6 bases). The CDR3 spans 15 residues. Trimming took off 2 bases at V and 2 bases at J, with 14 bases between the two ends. CDR1 is SGHRS, CDR2 YFSETQ, per germline. The CDR3 here is CASSFYREPAYEQYF. The CDR3 DNA is TGCGCCAGCAGCTTCTACAGGGAACCGGCCTACGAGCAGTACTTC.

The rearrangement uses TRBV27 and TRBJ1-5; D remains ambiguous. Per germline, CDR1 MNHEY and CDR2 SMNVEV (reference sequence). V dropped 0 bases and J dropped 0 bases, with 9 bases sitting between them. CDR3 length equals 16 residues. This chain's CDR3 is CASSLSAADSNQPQHF. The CDR3 region has the DNA TGTGCCAGCAGTTTATCAGCGGCAGATAGCAATCAGCCCCAGCATTTT.

The J gene is TRBJ1-2, the V gene TRBV29-1; 7 bases map to TRBD1. Germline loops: CDR1 SQVTM, CDR2 ANQGSEA. Trimming cost V 6 bases and J 7 bases; bases outside gene matches: 17. There are 15 residues in the CDR3. This chain's CDR3 is CSVGGGPTGAGGYTF. The CDR3 DNA reads TGCAGCGTCGGGGGGGGACCTACAGGGGCGGGTGGCTACACCTTC.

The gene calls are TRBV6-1 and TRBJ2-1; 10 bases fit TRBD2. In germline, CDR1 is MNHNS, CDR2 SASEGT. J lost 6 bases, V lost 6 bases, and 5 bases had no gene match. The CDR3 runs to 14 residues. CDR3 DNA sequence: TGTGCCAGCAGGGGACTAGCGCCTCGCAATGAGCAGTTCTTC. Its translation is CASRGLAPRNEQFF.

The chain carries TRBV6-1 and TRBJ2-7; possible D gene TRBD2, 5 bases. CDR1 and CDR2 (germline): MNHNS, SASEGT. Trimming cost V 1 base and J 2 bases, with 9 bases left between them. This CDR3 is built from 14 residues. In DNA, the CDR3 is TGTGCCAGCAGTGAAGGGACTGCGCCCTACGAGCAGTACTTC. This gives the protein CASSEGTAPYEQYF.

The J gene is TRBJ2-5, the V gene TRBV5-1; TRBD2 agrees at 14 bases. V lost 4 bases and J lost 11; bases outside the gene matches: 10. The V gene's germline CDR1 is SGHRS and CDR2 YFSETQ. This CDR3 contains 15 residues. CDR3 nucleotide sequence: TGCGCCAGCAGCACAGGGACTAGCGGGAGTCGGGAGCAGTACTTC. Its translation is CASSTGTSGSREQYF.

The chain employs TRBV6-1 and TRBJ2-5, with 9 bases matching TRBD2. This CDR3 is 14 amino acids long. J was trimmed by 6 bases and V by 8 bases; bases with no gene match: 10. Germline assignment: CDR1 MNHNS and CDR2 SASEGT. The CDR3 DNA sequence: TGTGCCAGCCGGCGGATTAGCGGGAGTAAGACCCAGTACTTC. It yields the protein CASRRISGSKTQYF.

The chain carries TRBV9 and TRBJ1-4; D is perhaps TRBD1 (6 bases). The germline V gene encodes CDR1 SGDLS and CDR2 YYNGEE. The CDR3 is 14 residues long. V lost 3 bases to trimming and J lost 6 bases, with 12 bases between them. Written as DNA, the CDR3 is TGTGCCAGCAGCGAAGACCCAGGGGATGAAAAACTGTTTTTT. Encoded protein: CASSEDPGDEKLFF.

Here the CDR3 reads CASSPGRGGASRIYEQYF. CDR3 DNA sequence: TGTGCCAGCAGTCCCGGTAGAGGGGGCGCCTCTCGAATCTACGAGCAGTACTTC. This chain connects TRBV27 to TRBJ2-7, with 7 bases matching TRBD1. V gave up 5 bases and J gave up 3 bases; unmatched junction bases: 19. Germline V gene lookup returns CDR1 MNHEY and CDR2 SMNVEV (reference sequence). The CDR3 length is 18 residues.